Presented here are 5 T cell receptor beta chains from one specimen sequenced in a study of post-analysis software for immune sequencing data (dated by TCRdb to the mid-2010s). Their target antigens are unknown. The method was PCR. Instrument used: Illumina HiSeq 2500. To reduce PCR and sequencing biases, unique molecular identifiers were incorporated into the TCR beta cDNA libraries. Through fastp at Q25 and MiXCR, TCRdb rebuilt clones from the public reads, retaining in-frame beta chains. Identical CDR3 proteins give one entry, which carries the most common genes and DNA. The sample table lists 150,000 to 200,000 distinct CDR3 sequences, 30% of them with a count of one. Roughly 1.6% of the sample is in the top ten clones. Broad study findings and their caveats: Patients showed significantly higher frequencies than controls for about five TRBV segments, among them TRBV5-6, TRBV5-1 and TRBV20-1.

The sequencing input was blood. All receptors come from a girl under 18 with multiple sclerosis.

Ten or more counts support this clonotype. This chain joins TRBV20-1 and TRBJ2-7, with D unclear. Looked up from germline, CDR1 is DFQATT and CDR2 is SNEGSKA (reference sequence). Trimming took 5 bases from V and 2 from J, leaving 13 bases between them. The CDR3 contains 13 residues. CDR3: CSAPPTNAYEQYF. The CDR3 DNA reads as TGCAGTGCTCCACCGACCAACGCCTACGAGCAGTACTTC.

Note on this clonotype: One base away lies a much larger clone, so this may be a sequencing read error. This rearrangement joins TRBV5-6 to TRBJ1-2; TRBD1 aligns across 8 bases. V shed 4 bases, J shed 5 bases, and the junction held 19 bases outside the gene matches. The germline CDR1 and CDR2 sequences are SGHDT and YYEEEE. The CDR3 runs 18 residues. The CDR3 DNA reads TGTGCCAGCAGCCGGCGCTCCGATACAGGGGGATTTTGTTATGGCTACACCTTC. Protein sequence: CASSRRSDTGGFCYGYTF.

The chain employs TRBV20-1 and TRBJ2-5, with a weak D call TRBD2 (5 bases). Near its end, the DNA agrees better with TRBJ2-7, so the J call may be wrong. The CDR3 sequence is 15 residues long. CDR1 is DFQATT and CDR2 is SNEGSKA in the germline V gene (reference sequence). For the CDR3, the DNA is TGCAGTGCTAGCCCATCTGGCGGGTTCTCCTACGAGCAGTACTTC. It codes for CSASPSGGFSYEQYF.

The V gene is TRBV6-5, the J gene TRBJ2-7; D may correspond to TRBD1 or TRBD2 (5 bases each). Germline CDR1 reads MNHEY; CDR2 reads SVGAGI. The CDR3 length is 14 residues. V dropped 5 bases and J dropped 4 bases, with 15 bases sitting between them. In DNA form, the CDR3 reads TGTGCCAGCAGTCTGAGGGGTACTGGGTACGAGCAGTACTTC. Its translation: CASSLRGTGYEQYF.

Details on this clonotype: A much larger clone differs from this one at a single base, so this may be a read error. The chain recombines TRBV20-1 with TRBJ1-4, with a weak D call TRBD1 (6 bases). The CDR3 contains 14 residues. V lost 3 bases and J lost 8, with 16 bases in between. The germline V gene has CDR1 DFQATT and CDR2 SNEGSKA (reference sequence). The CDR3 region has the DNA TGCAGTGCTAGGGAGGGGGTGCCGTCCGAAAAACTGTTTTTT. This encodes CSAREGVPSEKLFF.